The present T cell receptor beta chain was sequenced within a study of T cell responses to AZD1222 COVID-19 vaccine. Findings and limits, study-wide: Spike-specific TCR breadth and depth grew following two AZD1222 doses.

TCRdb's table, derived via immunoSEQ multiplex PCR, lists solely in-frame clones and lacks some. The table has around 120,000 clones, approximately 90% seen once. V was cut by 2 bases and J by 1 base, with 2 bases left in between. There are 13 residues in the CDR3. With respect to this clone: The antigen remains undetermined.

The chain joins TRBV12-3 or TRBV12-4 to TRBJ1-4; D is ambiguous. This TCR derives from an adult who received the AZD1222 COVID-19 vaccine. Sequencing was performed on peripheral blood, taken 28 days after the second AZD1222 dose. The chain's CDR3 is CASSLRTNEKLFF. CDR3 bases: TGTGCCAGCAGTTTACGAACTAATGAAAAACTGTTTTTT.